This T cell receptor beta chain comes out of a study of T-cell reconstitution after alpha-beta-depleted transplantation in children. The study, taken as a whole, reports: Several hundred expanded graft clones reportedly gave rise to the alpha-beta T cells present about two months after transplant.

CDR1 and CDR2 from the germline V gene are SGHRS and YFSETQ. The CDR3 totals 15 residues. The ends lost 0 bases at V and 7 bases at J; junction bases unmatched: 8. For TCRbeta, the library was prepared with unique molecular identifiers. TCRdb re-called the PCR reads with MiXCR, one entry per CDR3 protein. Of about 870,000 distinct CDR3 sequences listed, around 15% are singletons. For this clonotype: Its antigen remains unknown.

This sequence joins TRBV5-1 and TRBJ1-2; 8 nucleotides match TRBD1. This TCR came from a male patient younger than 18 who had a stem cell transplant for acute lymphoblastic leukemia, so the T cells may come from the graft donor. The sequences come from PBMCs, mostly from graft donor cells, collected 360 days after TCRalphabeta/CD19-depleted stem cell transplant. CDR3 sequence: CASSLAPTGESGYTF. The CDR3 DNA is TGCGCCAGCAGCTTGGCCCCGACAGGGGAAAGTGGCTACACCTTC.